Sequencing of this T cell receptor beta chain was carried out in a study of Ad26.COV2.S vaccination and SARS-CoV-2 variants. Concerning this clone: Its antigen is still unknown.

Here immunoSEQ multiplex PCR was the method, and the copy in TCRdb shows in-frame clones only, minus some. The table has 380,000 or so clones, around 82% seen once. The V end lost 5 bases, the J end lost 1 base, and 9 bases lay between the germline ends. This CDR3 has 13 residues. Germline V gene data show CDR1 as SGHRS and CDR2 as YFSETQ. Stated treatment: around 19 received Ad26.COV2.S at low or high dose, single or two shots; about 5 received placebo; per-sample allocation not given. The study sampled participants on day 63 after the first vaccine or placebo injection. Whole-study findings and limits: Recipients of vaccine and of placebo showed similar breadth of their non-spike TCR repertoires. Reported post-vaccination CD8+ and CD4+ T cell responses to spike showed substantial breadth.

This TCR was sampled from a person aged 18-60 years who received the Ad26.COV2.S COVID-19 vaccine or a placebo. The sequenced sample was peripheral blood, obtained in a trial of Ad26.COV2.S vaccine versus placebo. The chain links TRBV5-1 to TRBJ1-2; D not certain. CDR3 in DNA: TGCGCCAGCAGTCCCGATCTTAACTATGGCTACACCTTC. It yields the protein CASSPDLNYGYTF.